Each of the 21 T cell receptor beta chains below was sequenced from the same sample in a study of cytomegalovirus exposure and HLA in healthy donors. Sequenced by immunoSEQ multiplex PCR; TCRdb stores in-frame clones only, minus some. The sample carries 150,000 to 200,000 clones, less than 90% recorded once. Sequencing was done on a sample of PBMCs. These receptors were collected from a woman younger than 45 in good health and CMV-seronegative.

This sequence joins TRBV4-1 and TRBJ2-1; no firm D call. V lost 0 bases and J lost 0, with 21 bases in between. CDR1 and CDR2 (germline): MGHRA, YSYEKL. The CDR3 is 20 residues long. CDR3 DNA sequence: TGCGCCAGCAGCCAAGATTCAGTACGGATTTCACCCCCCTCCTACAATGAGCAGTTCTTC. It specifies CASSQDSVRISPPSYNEQFF.

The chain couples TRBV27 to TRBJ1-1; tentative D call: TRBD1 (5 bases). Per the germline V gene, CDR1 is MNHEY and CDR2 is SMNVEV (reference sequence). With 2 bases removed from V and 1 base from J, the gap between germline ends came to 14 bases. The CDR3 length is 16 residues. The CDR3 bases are TGTGCCAGCAGTTTAGCCGTGGAGGGGACGAACACTGAAGCTTTCTTT. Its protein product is CASSLAVEGTNTEAFF.

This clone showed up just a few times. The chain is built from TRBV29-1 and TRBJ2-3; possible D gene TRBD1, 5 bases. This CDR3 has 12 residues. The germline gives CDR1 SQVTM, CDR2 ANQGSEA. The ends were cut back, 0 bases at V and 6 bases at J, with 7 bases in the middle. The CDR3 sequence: CSVEEGLDTQYF. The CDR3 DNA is TGCAGCGTTGAAGAGGGGCTGGATACGCAGTATTTT.

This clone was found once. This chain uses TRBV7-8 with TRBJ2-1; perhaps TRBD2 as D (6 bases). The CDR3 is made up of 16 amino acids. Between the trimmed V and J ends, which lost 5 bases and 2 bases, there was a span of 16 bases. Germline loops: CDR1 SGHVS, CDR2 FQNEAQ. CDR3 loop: CASSPTTSRTYNEQFF. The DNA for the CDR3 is TGTGCCAGCAGCCCCACGACTAGTAGGACCTACAATGAGCAGTTCTTC.

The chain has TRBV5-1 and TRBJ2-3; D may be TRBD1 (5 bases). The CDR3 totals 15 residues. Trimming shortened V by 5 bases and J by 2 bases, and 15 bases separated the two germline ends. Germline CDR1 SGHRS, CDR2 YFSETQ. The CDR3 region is CASRTTGANTDTQYF. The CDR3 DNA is TGCGCCAGCAGGACAACAGGTGCTAACACAGATACGCAGTATTTT.

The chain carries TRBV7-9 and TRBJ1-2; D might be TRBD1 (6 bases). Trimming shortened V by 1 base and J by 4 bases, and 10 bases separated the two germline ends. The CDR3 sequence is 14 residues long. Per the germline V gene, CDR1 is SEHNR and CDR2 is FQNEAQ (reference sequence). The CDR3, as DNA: TGTGCCAGCAGCTTAGTCCAGGGGCTCTATGGCTACACCTTC. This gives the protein CASSLVQGLYGYTF.

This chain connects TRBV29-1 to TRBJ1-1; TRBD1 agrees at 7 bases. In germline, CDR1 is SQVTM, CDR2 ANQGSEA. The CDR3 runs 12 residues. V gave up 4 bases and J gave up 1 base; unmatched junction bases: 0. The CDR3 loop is CSVGQGNTEAFF. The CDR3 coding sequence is TGCAGCGTTGGACAGGGGAACACTGAAGCTTTCTTT.

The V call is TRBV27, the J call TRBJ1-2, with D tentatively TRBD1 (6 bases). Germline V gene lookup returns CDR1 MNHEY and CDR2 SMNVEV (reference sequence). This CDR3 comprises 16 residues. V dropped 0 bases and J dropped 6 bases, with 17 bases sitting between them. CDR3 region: CASSLSIGPQGNGYTF. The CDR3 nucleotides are TGTGCCAGCAGTTTATCGATCGGCCCACAGGGTAATGGCTACACCTTC.

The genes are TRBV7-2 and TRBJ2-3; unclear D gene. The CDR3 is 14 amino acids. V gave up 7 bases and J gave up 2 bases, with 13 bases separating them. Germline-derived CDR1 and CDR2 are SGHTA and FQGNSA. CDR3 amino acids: CASTNPADTDTQYF. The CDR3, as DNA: TGTGCCAGCACCAACCCGGCAGACACAGATACGCAGTATTTT.

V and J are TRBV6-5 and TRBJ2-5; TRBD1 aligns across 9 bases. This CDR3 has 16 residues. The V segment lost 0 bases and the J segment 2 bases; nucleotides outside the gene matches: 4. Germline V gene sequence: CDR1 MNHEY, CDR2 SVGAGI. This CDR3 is CASSYSQGAGQETQYF. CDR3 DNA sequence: TGTGCCAGCAGTTACTCACAGGGGGCCGGACAAGAGACCCAGTACTTC.

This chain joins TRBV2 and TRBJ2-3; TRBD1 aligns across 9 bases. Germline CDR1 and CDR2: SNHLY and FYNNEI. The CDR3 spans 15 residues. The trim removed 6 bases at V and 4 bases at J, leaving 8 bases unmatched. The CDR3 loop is CASSGQGLVADTQYF. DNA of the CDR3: TGTGCCAGCAGCGGACAGGGGCTCGTTGCAGATACGCAGTATTTT.

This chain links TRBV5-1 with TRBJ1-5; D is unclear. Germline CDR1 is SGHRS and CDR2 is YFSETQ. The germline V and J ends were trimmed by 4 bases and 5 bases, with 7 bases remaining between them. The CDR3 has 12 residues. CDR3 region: CASSGPYQPQHF. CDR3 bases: TGCGCCAGCAGCGGACCTTATCAGCCCCAGCATTTT.

The CDR3 is CASSLGAAGGNQPQHF. CDR3 coding DNA: TGTGCCAGCAGCTTGGGGGCGGCAGGGGGCAATCAGCCCCAGCATTTT. This chain connects TRBV5-6 to TRBJ1-5, with D tentatively TRBD1 (6 bases). This CDR3 is 16 amino acids long. Germline lookup yields CDR1 SGHDT and CDR2 YYEEEE. V lost 0 bases and J 2 bases, leaving 12 bases between the germline ends. Supplemented by reference TRBV5-6 and TRBJ1-5, the full variable domain reads DAGVTQSPTHLIKTRGQQVTLRCSPKSGHDTVSWYQQALGQGPQFIFQYYEEEERQRGNFPDRFSGHQFPNYSSELNVNALLLGDSALYLCASSLGAAGGNQPQHFGDGTRLSIL.

The CDR3 nucleotides are TGTGCCAGTAGTATTGGCGGGAGACGTGAGCAGTTCTTC. The encoded protein is CASSIGGRREQFF. The chain employs TRBV19 and TRBJ2-1, with 7 nucleotides matching TRBD2. This CDR3 contains 13 residues. V was pared by 3 bases and J by 9 bases, with 5 bases of the junction left unmatched. In germline, CDR1 is LNHDA, CDR2 SQIVND (reference sequence).

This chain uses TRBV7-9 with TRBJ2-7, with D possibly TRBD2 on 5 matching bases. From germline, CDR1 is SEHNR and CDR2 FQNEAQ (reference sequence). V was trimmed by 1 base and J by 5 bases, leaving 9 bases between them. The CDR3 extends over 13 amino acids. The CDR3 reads CASSLGRGDEQYF. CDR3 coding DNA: TGTGCCAGCAGCTTAGGTCGGGGAGACGAGCAGTACTTC.

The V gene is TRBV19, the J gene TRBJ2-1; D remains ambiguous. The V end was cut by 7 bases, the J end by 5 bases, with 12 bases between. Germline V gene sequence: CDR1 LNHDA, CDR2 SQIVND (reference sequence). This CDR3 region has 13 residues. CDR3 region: CASISGNHNEQFF. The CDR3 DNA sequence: TGTGCCAGTATCTCGGGTAACCACAATGAGCAGTTCTTC.

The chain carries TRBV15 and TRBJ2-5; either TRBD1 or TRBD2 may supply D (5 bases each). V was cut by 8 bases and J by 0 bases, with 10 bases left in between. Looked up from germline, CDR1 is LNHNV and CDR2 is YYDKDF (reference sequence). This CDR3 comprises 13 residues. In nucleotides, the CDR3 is TGTGCCACCGGGGACGGATACCAAGAGACCCAGTACTTC. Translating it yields CATGDGYQETQYF.

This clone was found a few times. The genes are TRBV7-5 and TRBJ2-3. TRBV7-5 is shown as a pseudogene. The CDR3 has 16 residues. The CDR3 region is CARSLVWGAESDTQYF. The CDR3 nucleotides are TGTGCCAGAAGCTTAGTTTGGGGGGCGGAATCAGATACGCAGTATTTT.

CDR3 sequence reads: CASSQVGGGRGNQPQHF. Written as DNA, the CDR3 is TGCGCCAGCAGCCAAGTGGGTGGAGGCAGAGGCAATCAGCCCCAGCATTTT. The chain combines TRBV4-1 with TRBJ1-5; no definite D call. This CDR3 comprises 17 residues. Between the trimmed V and J ends, which lost 1 base and 2 bases, there was a span of 15 bases. Per germline, CDR1 MGHRA and CDR2 YSYEKL.

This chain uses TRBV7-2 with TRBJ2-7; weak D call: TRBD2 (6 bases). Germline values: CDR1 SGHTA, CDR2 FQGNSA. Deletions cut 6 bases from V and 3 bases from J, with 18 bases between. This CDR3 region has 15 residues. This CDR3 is CASSLGSGVNYEQYF. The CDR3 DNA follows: TGTGCCAGCAGTTTGGGGTCGGGGGTGAACTACGAGCAGTACTTC. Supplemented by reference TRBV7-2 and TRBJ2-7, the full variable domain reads GAGVSQSPSNKVTEKGKDVELRCDPISGHTALYWYRQSLGQGLEFLIYFQGNSAPDKSGLPSDRFSAERTGGSVSTLTIQRTQQEDSAVYLCASSLGSGVNYEQYFGPGTRLTVT.

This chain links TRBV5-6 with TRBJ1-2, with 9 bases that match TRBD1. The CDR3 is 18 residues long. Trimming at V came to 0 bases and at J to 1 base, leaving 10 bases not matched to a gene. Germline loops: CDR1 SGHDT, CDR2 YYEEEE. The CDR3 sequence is CASSLEAGQGLINYGYTF. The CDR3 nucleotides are TGTGCCAGCAGCTTGGAGGCGGGACAGGGATTAATTAACTATGGCTACACCTTC. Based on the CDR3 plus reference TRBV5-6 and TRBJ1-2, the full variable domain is DAGVTQSPTHLIKTRGQQVTLRCSPKSGHDTVSWYQQALGQGPQFIFQYYEEEERQRGNFPDRFSGHQFPNYSSELNVNALLLGDSALYLCASSLEAGQGLINYGYTFGSGTRLTVV.